The TCR beta chain under discussion was sequenced for a study of T-cell reconstitution after alpha-beta-depleted transplantation in children. The table lists this clonotype with many counts. As it was prepared, the TCRbeta library received unique molecular identifiers. One entry per CDR3 protein results from TCRdb running MiXCR on the PCR reads. The sample consists of hundreds of thousands of distinct CDR3 sequences, around a sixth of them appearing once. CDR1 is DFQATT, CDR2 SNEGSKA, per germline (reference sequence). Trimming stripped 0 bases from V and 7 bases from J, with 21 bases between. This CDR3 comprises 16 residues.

The sample here was PBMCs from the stem cell graft donor, taken from the stem cell graft. This sequence originates from a human donor who donated a stem cell graft to a child with acute myeloid leukemia. The chain carries TRBV20-1 and TRBJ1-1; no definite D call. For the CDR3, the DNA is TGCAGTGCTAGAGATCAACGGGTGCCTTGGGAGGTTGAAGCTTTCTTT. The encoded protein is CSARDQRVPWEVEAFF.